One T cell receptor beta chain is described in this entry. Here immunoSEQ multiplex PCR was the method, and the copy in TCRdb shows in-frame clones only, minus some. Here the sample spans about 240,000 clones, about 85% being singletons. This record comes from a study of blood T cell repertoires in COVID-19. J gave up 7 bases and V 3 bases, and 9 bases lay outside the gene matches. The germline CDR1 and CDR2 sequences are ENHRY and SYGVKD. There are 15 residues in the CDR3. Sequenced material: peripheral blood. This TCR was sampled from a woman aged 45-65 years with COVID-19, enrolled during active disease. The chain uses TRBV10-3 and TRBJ1-5; 7 positions agree with TRBD1. CDR3 DNA sequence: TGTGCCATCAGTGACGCGCGACAGGGAGACCAGCCCCAGCATTTT. Amino acid sequence: CAISDARQGDQPQHF.